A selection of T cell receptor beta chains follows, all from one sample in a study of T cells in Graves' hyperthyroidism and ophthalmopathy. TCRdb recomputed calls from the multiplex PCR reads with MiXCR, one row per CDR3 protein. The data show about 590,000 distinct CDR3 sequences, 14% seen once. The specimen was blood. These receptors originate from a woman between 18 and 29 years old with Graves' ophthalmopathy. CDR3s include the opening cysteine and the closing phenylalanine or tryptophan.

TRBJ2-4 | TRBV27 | CASSPLDSLIAKNIQYF
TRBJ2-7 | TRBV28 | CASSYGPVYEQYF
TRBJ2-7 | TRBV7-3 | CASSATNSYEQYF
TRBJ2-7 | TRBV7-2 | CASRPRDTWEQYF
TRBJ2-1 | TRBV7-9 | CASSPPGRESNEQFF
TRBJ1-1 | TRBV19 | CASKERNTEAFF
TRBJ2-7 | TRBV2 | CASSRDGYEQYF
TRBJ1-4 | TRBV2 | CASDRDRGATNEKLFF
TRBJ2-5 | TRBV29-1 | CSSGGQETQYF
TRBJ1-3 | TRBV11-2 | CASSLVHRAGNTIYF
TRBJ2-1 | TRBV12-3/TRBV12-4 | CASSKYNEQSF
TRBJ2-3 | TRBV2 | CARRDSTDTQYF
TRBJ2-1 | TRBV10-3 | CAIRRTGLRSSYNEQFF
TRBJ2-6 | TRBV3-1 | CASSQKGTPSSGANVLTF
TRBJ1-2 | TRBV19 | CASRDGEAYGYTF
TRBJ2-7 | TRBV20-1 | CSARDQDYEQYF
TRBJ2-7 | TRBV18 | CASSPGSNPYEQYF
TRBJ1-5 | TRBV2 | CASSDPGEPQHF
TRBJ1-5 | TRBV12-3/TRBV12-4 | CASSLGRTGGAQPQHF
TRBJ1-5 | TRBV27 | CASSPRTPSNQPQHF
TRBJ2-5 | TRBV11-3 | CASSLDRGGRTGDLGTQYF
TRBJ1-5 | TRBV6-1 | CASRDRGRFQPQHF
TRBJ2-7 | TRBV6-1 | CAIRGDISYEQYF
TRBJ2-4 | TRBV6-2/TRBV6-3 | CASSYSSEHHKNIQYF
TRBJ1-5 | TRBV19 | CASKTTGYSNQPQHF
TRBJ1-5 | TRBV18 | CASSLSDSSNQPQHF
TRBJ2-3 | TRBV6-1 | CASSSTADTQYF
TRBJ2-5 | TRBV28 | CASSGGGAGVEETQYF
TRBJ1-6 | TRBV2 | CASRQGRNYNSPLHF
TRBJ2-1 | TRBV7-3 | CASSSQPGLADNEQFF
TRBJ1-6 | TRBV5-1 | CASSLDGTGVLSPLHF
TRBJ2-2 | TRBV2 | CASSASPGDTGELFF
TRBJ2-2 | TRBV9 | CASSPATGGELFF
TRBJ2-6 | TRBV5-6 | CASSDLGAGANVLTF
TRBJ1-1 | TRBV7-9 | CASSLDGAFF
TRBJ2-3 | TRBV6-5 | CASSYSFAARGTDTQYF
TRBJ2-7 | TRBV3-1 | CASSPGLAGGTPLLSYEQYF
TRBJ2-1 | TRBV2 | CASSSADPYNEQFF
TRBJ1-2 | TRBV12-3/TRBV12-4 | CASSPGQGAVRGYTF
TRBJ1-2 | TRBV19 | CASSDGWHRGYTF
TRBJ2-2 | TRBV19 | CASNRGPGELFF
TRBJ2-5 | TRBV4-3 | CASSQESGSPQETQYF
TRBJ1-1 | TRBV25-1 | CASSDFSSPYTEAFF
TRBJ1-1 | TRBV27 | CASSFNRGTEAFF
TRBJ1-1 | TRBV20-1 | CSASAASYTEAFF